This T cell receptor (beta chain) was sequenced in a study of cytomegalovirus exposure and HLA in healthy donors. Notes on the study in general: Sequence variants that were highly shared formed a cluster that was likely a sequencing artifact. The later analysis indicated that the majority of CMV-associated TCR beta chains appeared HLA-restricted. Sequences of the TCR beta chain were said to predict the HLA-A and HLA-B alleles of most subjects accurately. In a later analysis, V- and J-gene trimming of beta chains associated with a DCLRE1C missense variant, replicated independently.

The PCR ran on 60 Vbeta and 13 Jbeta primers. Profiled with immunoSEQ multiplex PCR; TCRdb holds only in-frame clones, not every one. The sample records roughly 100,000 clones, about 69% being singletons. In its sample, this clone was seen a few times. The antigen is undetermined. V gave up 2 bases and J gave up 6 bases; unmatched junction bases: 14. CDR1 and CDR2 from the germline V gene are SGHAT and FQNNGV. There are 18 residues in the CDR3. The sequence came from a man aged 40-55 years in good health and CMV-seronegative. Sequencing input: PBMCs. The chain recombines TRBV11-2 with TRBJ2-3, with TRBD2 matching 10 bases. CDR3 sequence reads: CASSLPNLLAGVVDTQYF. The CDR3 bases are TGTGCCAGCAGCTTACCAAACCTCCTAGCGGGAGTCGTCGATACGCAGTATTTT.